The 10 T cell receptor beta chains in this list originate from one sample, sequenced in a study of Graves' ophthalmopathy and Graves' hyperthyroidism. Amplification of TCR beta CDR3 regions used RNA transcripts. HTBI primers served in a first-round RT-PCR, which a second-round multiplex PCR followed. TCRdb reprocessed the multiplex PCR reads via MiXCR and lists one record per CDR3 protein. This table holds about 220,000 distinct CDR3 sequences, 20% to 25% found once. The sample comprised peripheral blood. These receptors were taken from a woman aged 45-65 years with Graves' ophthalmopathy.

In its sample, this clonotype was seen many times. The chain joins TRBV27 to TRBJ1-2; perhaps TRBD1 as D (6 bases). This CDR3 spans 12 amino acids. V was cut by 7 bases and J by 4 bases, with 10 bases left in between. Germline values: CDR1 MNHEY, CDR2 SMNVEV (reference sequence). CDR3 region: CASKGGGYGYTF. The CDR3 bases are TGTGCCAGCAAAGGGGGAGGCTATGGCTACACCTTC.

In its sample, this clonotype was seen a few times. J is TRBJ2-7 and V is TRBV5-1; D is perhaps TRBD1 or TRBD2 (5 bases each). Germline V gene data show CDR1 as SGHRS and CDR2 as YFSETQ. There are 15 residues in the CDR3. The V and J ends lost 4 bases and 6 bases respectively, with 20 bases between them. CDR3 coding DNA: TGCGCCAGCAGCCCCCGGGGCAGGGAAGCAGGCGAGCAGTACTTC. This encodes CASSPRGREAGEQYF.

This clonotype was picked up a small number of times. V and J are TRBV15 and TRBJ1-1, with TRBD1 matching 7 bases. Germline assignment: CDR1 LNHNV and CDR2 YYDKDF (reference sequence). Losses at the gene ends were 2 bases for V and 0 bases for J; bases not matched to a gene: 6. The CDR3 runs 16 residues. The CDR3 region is CATSRLRTGMNTEAFF. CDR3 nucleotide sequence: TGTGCCACCAGCAGATTACGGACAGGAATGAACACTGAAGCTTTCTTT.

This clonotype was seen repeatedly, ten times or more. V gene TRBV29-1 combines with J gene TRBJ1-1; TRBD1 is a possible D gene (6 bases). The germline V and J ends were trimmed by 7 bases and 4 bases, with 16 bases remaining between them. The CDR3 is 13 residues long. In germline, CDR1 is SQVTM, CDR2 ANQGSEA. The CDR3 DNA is TGCAGCGGAATAACAGGGCTCGTCACTGAAGCTTTCTTT. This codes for CSGITGLVTEAFF.

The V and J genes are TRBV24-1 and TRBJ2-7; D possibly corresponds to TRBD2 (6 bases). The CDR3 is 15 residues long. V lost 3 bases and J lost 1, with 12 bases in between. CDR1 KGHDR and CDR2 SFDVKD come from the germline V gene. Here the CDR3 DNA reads TGTGCCACCAGTGATCCCCGGGACTTATCCTACGAGCAGTACTTC. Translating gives CATSDPRDLSYEQYF.

The CDR3 protein is CASSLYTEEYYEQYF. CDR3 DNA: TGCGCCAGCAGCTTGTACACAGAAGAATACTACGAGCAGTACTTC. The V and J genes are TRBV5-1 and TRBJ2-7; D is uncertain. Looked up from germline, CDR1 is SGHRS and CDR2 is YFSETQ. The V end was cut by 1 base, the J end by 3 bases, with 14 bases between. The CDR3 totals 15 residues.

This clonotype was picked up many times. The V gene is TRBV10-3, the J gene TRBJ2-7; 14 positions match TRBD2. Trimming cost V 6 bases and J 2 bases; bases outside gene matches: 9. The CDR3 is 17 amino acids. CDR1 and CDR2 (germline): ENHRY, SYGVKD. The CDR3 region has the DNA TGTGCCATCAGAGGGACTAGCGGGAGAAGGGGCGCCTACGAGCAGTACTTC. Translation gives CAIRGTSGRRGAYEQYF.

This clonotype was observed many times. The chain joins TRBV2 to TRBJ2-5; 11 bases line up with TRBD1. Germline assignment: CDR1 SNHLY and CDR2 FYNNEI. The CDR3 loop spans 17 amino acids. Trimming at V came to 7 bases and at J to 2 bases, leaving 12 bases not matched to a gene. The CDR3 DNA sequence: TGTGCCAGCACGGGGGGACAGGGGGGATGGGCTCAAGAGACCCAGTACTTC. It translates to CASTGGQGGWAQETQYF.

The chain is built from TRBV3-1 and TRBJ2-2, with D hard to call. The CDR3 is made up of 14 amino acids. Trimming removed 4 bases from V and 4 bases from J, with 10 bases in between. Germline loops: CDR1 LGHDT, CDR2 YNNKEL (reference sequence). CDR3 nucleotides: TGTGCCAGCAGCCCCGACGTCGGCACCGGGGAGCTGTTTTTT. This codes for CASSPDVGTGELFF.

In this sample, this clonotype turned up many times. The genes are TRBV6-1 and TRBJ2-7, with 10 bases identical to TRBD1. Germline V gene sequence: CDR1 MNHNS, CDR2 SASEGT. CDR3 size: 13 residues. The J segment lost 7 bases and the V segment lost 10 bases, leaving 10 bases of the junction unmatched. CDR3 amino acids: CATARDRGREQYF. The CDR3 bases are TGTGCCACCGCCCGGGACAGGGGAAGGGAGCAGTACTTC.